This TCR beta chain originates from a study of CD8 T cells in ankylosing spondylitis (dated by TCRdb to about 2017). General notes on the study: To find TCR variants linked to disease, the study profiled T cell receptor beta repertoires in ankylosing spondylitis patients and healthy donors. The full study cohort was made up of roughly 25 ankylosing spondylitis patients and 108 healthy donors. Peripheral blood was sampled, and synovial fluid was additionally collected from ankylosing spondylitis patients.

On this clonotype itself: The specificity of this receptor is unknown. Base qualities are not provided; no much larger clone lies one nucleotide away.

Points the paper makes about the study in general: A TCR beta motif made up of roughly eight highly homologous amino acid variants appeared to be characteristic of blood from ankylosing spondylitis patients. According to the report, matched synovial fluid samples from ankylosing spondylitis patients were significantly enriched for the disease-linked clones. Some motif variants had previously been reported in the synovial fluid and blood of reactive arthritis patients, which suggests shared mechanisms of disease initiation. The disease-linked clones showed a CD8+ phenotype and occurred at relatively low frequencies in peripheral blood.

V and J lose 3 bases and 7 bases, and a span of 10 bases separates them. The germline V gene (reference sequence) supplies CDR1 DFQATT and CDR2 SNEGSKA. The CDR3 runs 13 amino acids, cysteine and phenylalanine included. Only the CDR3 DNA is retained, 39 bases long and in frame from the first base. Sequencing instrument: Illumina HiSeq 2500. TCR beta libraries were prepared by quantitative 5'-RACE with molecular barcodes. As for how the authors treated the data: To identify disease-linked TCR variants, a new computational method was used, one built on a probabilistic model of VDJ rearrangement. TCRdb reran the public reads through fastp at Q25 and MiXCR, keeping productive beta chains. Rows merge per CDR3 protein into single entries with the most common DNA and genes. TCRdb's processing, not the authors' own work, is the source of the V and J calls. The sample includes about 300,000 distinct CDR3 sequences, with 20% to 25% observed a single time. Approximately 3.7% of the sample rests with the top ten.

The receptor chain draws on TRBV20-1 and TRBJ1-6; a confident D gene designation cannot be given. Sequencing was done on a sample of blood, either unsorted or a sorted T cell fraction (not recorded which). The receptor comes from a female donor with ankylosing spondylitis or in good health (not recorded which). The sequenced DNA is TGCAGTGCTAGGGACCTTTCAAATTCACCCCTCCACTTT. The encoded protein is CSARDLSNSPLHF.